This passage covers 21 T cell receptor beta chains from one sample sequenced in a study of blood T cell repertoires in COVID-19. Clones were read by immunoSEQ multiplex PCR, and TCRdb kept only the in-frame ones, dropping some. The data hold tens of thousands of clones, with approximately 80% observed a single time. Sample: peripheral blood. These receptor sequences come from a man older than 75 with COVID-19, enrolled during active disease.

The sample holds one count of this clone. V gene TRBV7-6 combines with J gene TRBJ2-7, with 7 bases that match TRBD1. Germline loops: CDR1 SGHVS, CDR2 FNYEAQ. Trimming at V came to 5 bases and at J to 6 bases, leaving 1 base not matched to a gene. This CDR3 spans 11 amino acids. As DNA, the CDR3 is TGTGCCAGCAGCCAGGGGGTCGAGCAGTACTTC. Amino acid sequence: CASSQGVEQYF.

The rearrangement links TRBV5-1 to TRBJ2-7; TRBD2 aligns across 11 bases. This CDR3 has 16 residues. Losses at the gene ends were 3 bases for V and 5 bases for J; bases not matched to a gene: 10. From germline, CDR1 is SGHRS and CDR2 YFSETQ. The CDR3 DNA reads as TGCGCCAGCAGCTCCAGTCGACTAGCGGGGAATAACGAGCAGTACTTC. The encoded protein is CASSSSRLAGNNEQYF.

This clone showed up just a few times. This chain joins TRBV14 and TRBJ1-6; possibly TRBD1 for D (5 bases). The CDR3 contains 15 residues. V was cut by 0 bases and J by 7 bases, with 10 bases left in between. In germline, CDR1 is SGHDN, CDR2 FVKESK. The CDR3 reads CASSQDRAINSPLHF. In nucleotides, the CDR3 is TGTGCCAGCAGCCAAGACAGGGCAATAAATTCACCCCTCCACTTT.

The rearrangement joins TRBV10-3 to TRBJ2-1; 9 bases align to TRBD2. CDR1 is ENHRY, CDR2 SYGVKD, per germline. The trim removed 2 bases at V and 2 bases at J, leaving 1 base unmatched. The CDR3 covers 15 residues. The CDR3 reads CAISEASGAYNEQFF. The CDR3 DNA is TGTGCCATCAGTGAGGCTAGCGGGGCCTACAATGAGCAGTTCTTC.

The rearrangement joins TRBV6-2 or TRBV6-3 to TRBJ1-6, with 10 bases that match TRBD1. CDR1 MNHEY and CDR2 SVGEGT come from the germline V gene. The CDR3 spans 16 residues. Trimming removed 7 bases from V and 5 bases from J; junction bases left unmatched: 8. The chain's CDR3 is CASNPGTGEDNSPLHF. CDR3 nucleotides: TGTGCCAGCAACCCCGGGACAGGGGAGGATAATTCACCCCTCCACTTT.

The chain joins TRBV28 to TRBJ2-7; 8 nucleotides align to TRBD2. CDR1 and CDR2 (germline): MDHEN, SYDVKM. Trimming cost V 8 bases and J 7 bases; bases outside gene matches: 13. This CDR3 spans 14 amino acids. The CDR3 sequence: CASRSGGVPPEQYF. Here the CDR3 DNA reads TGTGCCAGCCGCTCCGGGGGGGTTCCCCCGGAGCAGTACTTC.

Only a few counts were recorded for this clone. The chain carries TRBV19 and TRBJ2-7; TRBD1 agrees at 8 bases. This CDR3 is 13 amino acids long. From germline, CDR1 is LNHDA and CDR2 SQIVND (reference sequence). V lost 6 bases to trimming and J lost 4 bases; unmatched junction nucleotides: 5. CDR3: CASRIQGEYEQYF. The CDR3 nucleotides are TGTGCCAGTAGGATACAGGGGGAGTACGAGCAGTACTTC.

V and J are TRBV9 and TRBJ1-6, with D uncertain. The CDR3 loop spans 14 amino acids. Germline CDR1 SGDLS, CDR2 YYNGEE. The V end lost 1 base, the J end lost 7 bases, and 9 bases lay between the germline ends. The CDR3 is CASSVMELNSPLHF. DNA for the CDR3: TGTGCCAGCAGCGTAATGGAGTTAAATTCACCCCTCCACTTT.

The chain links TRBV10-3 to TRBJ1-5, with 10 bases lining up with TRBD1. This CDR3 has 15 residues. V was pared by 8 bases and J by 4 bases, with 8 bases of the junction left unmatched. CDR1 ENHRY and CDR2 SYGVKD come from the germline V gene. CDR3 nucleotide sequence: TGTGCCATCGCATCCGGGACAGGGGAAAATCAGCCCCAGCATTTT. Translating gives CAIASGTGENQPQHF.

This rearrangement joins TRBV6-2 or TRBV6-3 to TRBJ2-6; the D is unclear. This CDR3 region has 16 residues. Germline CDR1 and CDR2: MNHEY and SVGEGT. With 6 bases removed from V and 3 bases from J, the gap between germline ends came to 15 bases. CDR3 loop: CASSRMAGFGANVLTF. The CDR3 bases are TGTGCCAGCAGCCGTATGGCCGGGTTTGGGGCCAACGTCCTGACTTTC.

The chain couples TRBV7-6 to TRBJ2-1, with 11 nucleotides matching TRBD1. The CDR3 runs 14 residues. Germline V gives CDR1 SGHVS, CDR2 FNYEAQ. V gave up 4 bases and J gave up 7 bases; unmatched junction bases: 3. The CDR3 is CASSSGQGANEQFF. The CDR3 coding sequence is TGTGCCAGCAGCTCCGGACAGGGGGCAAATGAGCAGTTCTTC.

The chain is built from TRBV10-1 and TRBJ2-3; perhaps TRBD1 as D (6 bases). Looked up from germline, CDR1 is WNHNN and CDR2 is SYGVQD (reference sequence). The V gene lost 5 bases and the J gene lost 5 bases, with 14 bases spanning the gap. CDR3 length equals 14 residues. The CDR3 reads CASSQPGQGDTQYF. The CDR3 bases are TGCGCCAGCAGTCAACCGGGACAAGGAGATACGCAGTATTTT.

CDR3 loop: CASSQEGGRGGQPQHF. In DNA, the CDR3 is TGCGCCAGCAGCCAAGAGGGTGGCAGGGGCGGGCAGCCCCAGCATTTT. The chain combines TRBV4-3 with TRBJ1-5; D is perhaps TRBD1 (6 bases). Trimming cost V 0 bases and J 7 bases, with 16 bases left between them. Germline CDR1 reads LGHNA; CDR2 reads YSLEER. This CDR3 is built from 16 residues.

The V gene is TRBV7-6, the J gene TRBJ1-2, with 9 bases that match TRBD1. Germline loops: CDR1 SGHVS, CDR2 FNYEAQ. V dropped 5 bases and J dropped 3; count of bases not matched to a gene: 10. The CDR3 covers 16 residues. CDR3 nucleotide sequence: TGTGCCAGCAGCCTTACAGGGGGCGTTGCTGACTATGGCTACACCTTC. Protein: CASSLTGGVADYGYTF. The full variable domain, with the rest looked up from reference TRBV7-6 and TRBJ1-2, is GAGVSQSPRYKVTKRGQDVALRCDPISGHVSLYWYRQALGQGPEFLTYFNYEAQQDKSGLPNDRFSAERPEGSISTLTIQRTEQRDSAMYRCASSLTGGVADYGYTFGSGTRLTVV.

The J gene is TRBJ1-5, the V gene TRBV29-1; 9 bases are a match to TRBD1. Germline V gene sequence: CDR1 SQVTM, CDR2 ANQGSEA. After removal of 1 base from V and 2 bases from J, the junction contained 9 bases not matched to a gene. CDR3 size: 17 residues. The CDR3, as DNA: TGCAGCGTTGAAGTGGGACAGGGAGGCGTTGGCAATCAGCCCCAGCATTTT. It specifies CSVEVGQGGVGNQPQHF.

The V and J genes are TRBV9 and TRBJ2-7, with 7 bases matching TRBD1. J gave up 5 bases and V 4 bases, and 15 bases lay outside the gene matches. In germline, CDR1 is SGDLS, CDR2 YYNGEE. This CDR3 is 16 amino acids long. CDR3 in DNA: TGTGCCAGCAGCCCAATCGGGACAGCCAGAGGGGACGAGCAGTACTTC. Encoded protein: CASSPIGTARGDEQYF.

The chain combines TRBV28 with TRBJ2-7; 7 bases fit TRBD2. This CDR3 spans 14 amino acids. Germline CDR1 is MDHEN and CDR2 is SYDVKM. After removal of 7 bases from V and 4 bases from J, the junction contained 10 bases not matched to a gene. The CDR3 is CASNFFRGGYEQYF. Written as DNA, the CDR3 is TGTGCCAGCAACTTTTTTAGGGGAGGGTACGAGCAGTACTTC.

This clone was detected only a few times. The chain recombines TRBV11-1 with TRBJ2-7, with 8 nucleotides matching TRBD2. The trim removed 5 bases at V and 6 bases at J, leaving 15 bases unmatched. This CDR3 region has 16 residues. The germline V gene has CDR1 SGHAT and CDR2 FQDESV (reference sequence). In nucleotides, the CDR3 is TGTGCCAGCAGCGTTACGTCCTTAGCGGGGAGGCGCGAGCAGTACTTC. It codes for CASSVTSLAGRREQYF.

The rearrangement joins TRBV2 to TRBJ1-1, with a weak D call TRBD1 (6 bases). Germline V lookup: CDR1 SNHLY, CDR2 FYNNEI. The CDR3 totals 13 residues. Trimming took 2 bases from V and 4 from J, leaving 8 bases between them. The CDR3 DNA reads TGTGCCAGCAGTGAAACAGGGCTCACTGAAGCTTTCTTT. Protein: CASSETGLTEAFF.

The rearrangement links TRBV19 to TRBJ2-7, with TRBD1 identical over 8 bases. The length of the CDR3 is 14 residues. Germline V gene data show CDR1 as LNHDA and CDR2 as SQIVND (reference sequence). J lost 5 bases, V lost 0 bases, and 3 bases had no gene match. CDR3 region: CASSIEGQDHEQYF. The CDR3 nucleotides read TGTGCCAGTAGTATAGAGGGACAGGACCACGAGCAGTACTTC.

V and J are TRBV14 and TRBJ2-7, with 8 bases fitting TRBD1. The length of the CDR3 is 13 residues. With V trimmed by 4 bases and J by 7 bases, 6 bases remained unmatched. CDR1 is SGHDN, CDR2 FVKESK, per germline. CDR3: CASSRDRMGEQYF. The CDR3 DNA reads as TGTGCCAGCAGCCGGGACAGGATGGGGGAGCAGTACTTC.